This entry features one TCR beta chain sequence. Assay: immunoSEQ multiplex PCR; the TCRdb copy retains only in-frame clones and omits some. The sample holds roughly 9,700 clones; around 75% are singletons and the top ten take about 4.7%. V was clipped by 6 bases and J by 2 bases; unmatched bases: 10. Germline CDR1 and CDR2: MNHEY and SVGEGT. This CDR3 comprises 17 residues. These data are taken from a study of stem cell transplantation in POMP-related autoinflammatory disease. PRAID combined immunodeficiency and autoinflammation. The rearrangement uses TRBV6-2 or TRBV6-3 and TRBJ2-3; 11 bases are a match to TRBD2. The TCR sequence derives from a human patient with POMP-related autoinflammation and immune dysregulation (PRAID). Some T cells may be provided by the graft donor. This sample comprised CD4+ T cells from PBMCs, obtained after stem cell transplantation. The CDR3: CASSPRPGLADTDTQYF. The CDR3 DNA is TGTGCCAGCAGCCCACGCCCGGGACTAGCGGACACAGATACGCAGTATTTT.